The 21 T cell receptor beta chains in this list originate from one sample, sequenced in a study of T-cell reconstitution after alpha-beta-depleted transplantation in children. Using unique molecular identifiers, the investigators prepared the TCRbeta library. TCRdb called the PCR reads again in MiXCR, with one record for every CDR3 protein. The sample lists just over 200,000 distinct CDR3 sequences, roughly 8.3% occurring once. Here the sequenced sample was PBMCs, mostly from graft donor cells, taken 360 days after TCRalphabeta/CD19-depleted stem cell transplant. Receptor source: a male patient aged 2 to 10 who had a stem cell transplant for acute myeloid leukemia, so the T cells may come from the graft donor.

This clonotype was picked up many times. This sequence joins TRBV7-3 and TRBJ1-3; D remains ambiguous. The germline V and J ends were trimmed by 2 bases and 7 bases, with 12 bases remaining between them. In germline, CDR1 is SGHTA, CDR2 FQGTGA. The CDR3 spans 14 residues. The CDR3 loop reads CASSLGPSPNTIYF. The DNA of the CDR3 is TGTGCCAGCAGCTTAGGACCTTCTCCTAACACCATATATTTT. The full variable domain, completed using reference TRBV7-3 and TRBJ1-3, is GAGVSQTPSNKVTEKGKYVELRCDPISGHTALYWYRQSLGQGPEFLIYFQGTGAADDSGLPNDRFFAVRPEGSVSTLKIQRTERGDSAVYLCASSLGPSPNTIYFGEGSWLTVV.

This clonotype has a handful of counts. V and J are TRBV20-1 and TRBJ2-7; D is uncertain. There are 14 residues in the CDR3. The germline V gene has CDR1 DFQATT and CDR2 SNEGSKA (reference sequence). With 7 bases removed from V and 0 bases from J, the gap between germline ends came to 16 bases. The CDR3 sequence: CSVFGVHDSYEQYF. Here the CDR3 DNA reads TGCAGTGTATTTGGCGTACACGACTCCTACGAGCAGTACTTC.

This clonotype was observed a few times. The rearrangement uses TRBV12-3 or TRBV12-4 and TRBJ2-1; D is uncertain. The CDR3 is 11 residues long. With 6 bases removed from V and 5 bases from J, the gap between germline ends came to 5 bases. CDR3 in DNA: TGTGCCAGCAGGCGAAACAATGAGCAGTTCTTC. Its translation: CASRRNNEQFF.

This clonotype was seen at least ten times. This chain uses TRBV12-3 or TRBV12-4 with TRBJ2-3, with 8 positions matching TRBD2. V gave up 3 bases and J gave up 6 bases; unmatched junction bases: 2. This CDR3 comprises 13 residues. The CDR3 DNA reads as TGTGCCAGCAGTTTGAAGCGGGGGGATACGCAGTATTTT. The encoded protein is CASSLKRGDTQYF.

The V and J genes are TRBV5-1 and TRBJ1-2; weak D call: TRBD1 (6 bases). From germline, CDR1 is SGHRS and CDR2 YFSETQ. The CDR3 is made up of 14 amino acids. With 4 bases removed from V and 1 base from J, the gap between germline ends came to 11 bases. CDR3 sequence (DNA): TGCGCCAGCAGCACTCGACAGGATAACTATGGCTACACCTTC. Protein: CASSTRQDNYGYTF.

This clonotype was observed a few times. The gene calls are TRBV5-1 and TRBJ1-4, with D hard to call. V was trimmed by 3 bases and J by 5 bases, leaving 8 bases between them. Germline CDR1 is SGHRS and CDR2 is YFSETQ. This CDR3 has 13 amino acids. For the CDR3, the DNA is TGCGCCAGCAGCTCTGCGAGGAATGAAAAACTGTTTTTT. This gives the protein CASSSARNEKLFF.

The chain links TRBV11-3 to TRBJ2-2; D tentatively fits TRBD1 or TRBD2 (5 bases each). Germline lookup yields CDR1 SGHNT and CDR2 YENEEA. This CDR3 is built from 14 residues. Trimming cost V 5 bases and J 6 bases, with 13 bases left between them. The CDR3 sequence is CASSPGTLAGELFF. In DNA form, the CDR3 reads TGTGCCAGCAGCCCTGGGACGCTGGCCGGGGAGCTGTTTTTT.

This clonotype came up many times. The DNA of the CDR3 is TGCAGCGTTGTGGGGGCGCTCTACAATGAGCAGTTCTTC. It specifies CSVVGALYNEQFF. This chain uses TRBV29-1 with TRBJ2-1, with D maybe TRBD1 (6 bases). Germline V lookup: CDR1 SQVTM, CDR2 ANQGSEA. CDR3 length equals 13 residues. The V gene lost 4 bases and the J gene lost 3 bases, with 10 bases spanning the gap.

The rearrangement joins TRBV12-3 or TRBV12-4 to TRBJ2-1; 11 positions agree with TRBD2. The CDR3 consists of 16 residues. V lost 3 bases, J lost 6 bases, and 7 bases stayed unmatched. The CDR3 region is CASSFTGTSGLNEQFF. CDR3 DNA sequence: TGTGCCAGCAGTTTCACCGGGACTAGCGGCCTCAATGAGCAGTTCTTC.

A few counts support this clonotype. V is TRBV5-1 and J is TRBJ1-2; D is uncertain. The CDR3 extends over 14 amino acids. V was cut by 4 bases and J by 2 bases, with 12 bases left in between. Germline lookup yields CDR1 SGHRS and CDR2 YFSETQ. CDR3 nucleotide sequence: TGCGCCAGCAGCCCCCAGAGACGGAACTATGGCTACACCTTC. Residues: CASSPQRRNYGYTF.

This clonotype occurred many times. This chain joins TRBV6-5 and TRBJ1-1; D gene uncertain. Trimming took off 0 bases at V and 0 bases at J, with 8 bases between the two ends. Germline V CDR1 and CDR2: MNHEY, SVGAGI. CDR3 size: 15 residues. Written as DNA, the CDR3 is TGTGCCAGCAGTTACTCTTCCACCATGAACACTGAAGCTTTCTTT. Translating it yields CASSYSSTMNTEAFF.

This clonotype appeared a few times. The chain joins TRBV5-1 to TRBJ2-7; 12 bases line up with TRBD1. The germline V gene has CDR1 SGHRS and CDR2 YFSETQ. The V and J ends lost 7 bases and 6 bases, in that order; junction bases with no gene match: 17. CDR3 size: 17 residues. The CDR3 loop reads CASCSTIPGTGGAEQYF. DNA for the CDR3: TGCGCCAGCTGCTCCACGATTCCCGGGACAGGGGGCGCCGAGCAGTACTTC.

This clonotype was detected only a few times. The chain uses TRBV20-1 and TRBJ2-1; 10 nucleotides line up with TRBD2. This CDR3 spans 14 amino acids. Looked up from germline, CDR1 is DFQATT and CDR2 is SNEGSKA (reference sequence). The V and J ends lost 1 base and 8 bases, in that order; junction bases with no gene match: 5. The CDR3: CSARVLAGVYEQFF. Written as DNA, the CDR3 is TGCAGTGCTAGAGTTCTAGCGGGAGTCTATGAGCAGTTCTTC.

The J gene is TRBJ2-5, the V gene TRBV5-1; TRBD1 matches 9 bases. Germline V gives CDR1 SGHRS, CDR2 YFSETQ. V was clipped by 4 bases and J by 0 bases; unmatched bases: 13. This CDR3 contains 18 residues. For the CDR3, the DNA is TGCGCCAGCAGCCCTCTAGGACAGGGGCGTCCCTACCAAGAGACCCAGTACTTC. This sequence encodes CASSPLGQGRPYQETQYF.

The table lists this clonotype with many counts. This chain links TRBV29-1 with TRBJ2-1, with 10 bases lining up with TRBD1. Germline CDR1 SQVTM, CDR2 ANQGSEA. CDR3 length: 15 residues. V lost 6 bases, J lost 3 bases, and 8 bases stayed unmatched. The CDR3 nucleotides are TGCAGCGTAGATAGACAGGGGGCGTTCTACAATGAGCAGTTCTTC. Its protein product is CSVDRQGAFYNEQFF.

This clonotype was found many times. The chain combines TRBV12-3 or TRBV12-4 with TRBJ2-7; 10 bases line up with TRBD1. The CDR3 length is 15 residues. J lost 4 bases, V lost 7 bases, and 10 bases had no gene match. CDR3 nucleotides: TGTGCCAGCACCATCGGGGGGACAGGGGAATACGAGCAGTACTTC. Protein product: CASTIGGTGEYEQYF.

The sample holds a few counts of this clonotype. The chain employs TRBV20-1 and TRBJ1-2; D ambiguous. Germline V gives CDR1 DFQATT, CDR2 SNEGSKA (reference sequence). The CDR3 loop spans 13 amino acids. Trimming removed 3 bases from V and 7 bases from J, with 15 bases in between. The CDR3 spells CSASSWEPLGYTF. The CDR3 DNA reads TGCAGTGCTAGTTCATGGGAACCTCTTGGCTACACCTTC.

In this sample, this clonotype turned up many times. J is TRBJ2-5 and V is TRBV30; 12 nucleotides align to TRBD2. CDR1 is GTSNPN and CDR2 is SVGIG in the germline V gene (reference sequence). The trim removed 4 bases at V and 4 bases at J, leaving 1 base unmatched. The CDR3 has 13 residues. This chain's CDR3 is CAWTSGGAETQYF. The CDR3 region has the DNA TGTGCCTGGACTAGCGGGGGGGCAGAGACCCAGTACTTC.

This sequence joins TRBV6-1 and TRBJ1-2, with 8 positions matching TRBD1. V trimming: 6 bases; J trimming: 0 bases; junction bases outside the gene matches: 9. Germline loops: CDR1 MNHNS, CDR2 SASEGT. The CDR3 runs to 16 residues. The CDR3 DNA sequence: TGTGCCAGCAGCGCCGGGACAGGCACAACTAACTATGGCTACACCTTC. Residues: CASSAGTGTTNYGYTF.

The rearrangement joins TRBV5-1 to TRBJ2-2; 7 bases align to TRBD2. CDR1 and CDR2 from the germline V gene are SGHRS and YFSETQ. J lost 3 bases, V lost 2 bases, and 13 bases had no gene match. The CDR3 extends over 18 amino acids. The CDR3 is CASSFRAGAAIDTGELFF. The CDR3 bases are TGCGCCAGCAGCTTTAGGGCGGGAGCGGCGATCGACACCGGGGAGCTGTTTTTT.

The J gene is TRBJ2-7, the V gene TRBV20-1, with 7 bases identical to TRBD2. Trimming cost V 6 bases and J 3 bases; bases outside gene matches: 11. Germline CDR1 DFQATT, CDR2 SNEGSKA (reference sequence). CDR3 size: 14 residues. The CDR3 loop reads CSAARNPGGYEQYF. The CDR3 coding sequence is TGCAGTGCGGCCAGGAACCCGGGAGGCTACGAGCAGTACTTC.